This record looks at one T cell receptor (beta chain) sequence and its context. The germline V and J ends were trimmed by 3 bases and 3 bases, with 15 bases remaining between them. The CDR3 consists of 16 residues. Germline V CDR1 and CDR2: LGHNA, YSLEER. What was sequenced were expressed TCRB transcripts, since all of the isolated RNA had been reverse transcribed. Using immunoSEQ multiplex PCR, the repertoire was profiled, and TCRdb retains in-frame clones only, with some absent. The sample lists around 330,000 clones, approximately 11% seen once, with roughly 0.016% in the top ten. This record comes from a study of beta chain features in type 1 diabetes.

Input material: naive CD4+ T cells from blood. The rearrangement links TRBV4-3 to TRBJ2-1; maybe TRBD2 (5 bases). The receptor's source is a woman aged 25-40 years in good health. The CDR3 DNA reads TGCGCCAGCAGCCAGGACCTTGATGGAGGCTACAATGAGCAGTTCTTC. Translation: CASSQDLDGGYNEQFF.